A selection of T cell receptor beta chains follows, all from one sample in a study of shared clonotypes between healthy human individuals. Some clones are missing from TCRdb's copy, which holds only in-frame ones; the method was immunoSEQ multiplex PCR. The data contain about 800,000 clones, 96% of them singletons. Sequences were obtained from naive CD8+ T cells sorted from blood. Source of these receptors: a man aged 30 to 39 in good health. Both conserved end residues are part of each CDR3. A D gene is named only where the DNA matches it firmly. Clone sizes are given selectively: once, few, many, or a class where the clone is expanded.

j_call: TRBJ2-7; v_call: TRBV19; d_call: TRBD2; clone_size: .; cdr3_aa: CASSIASGSLGEQYF; cdr3_nt: TGTGCCAGTAGTATAGCCAGCGGGAGTCTTGGCGAGCAGTACTTC
j_call: TRBJ1-2; v_call: TRBV5-6; d_call: TRBD1; clone_size: .; cdr3_aa: CASSPRQGQNYGYTF; cdr3_nt: TGTGCCAGCAGCCCCAGACAGGGACAGAACTATGGCTACACCTTC
j_call: TRBJ2-7; v_call: TRBV27; d_call: .; clone_size: .; cdr3_aa: CASSEPPGEQYF; cdr3_nt: TGTGCCAGCAGTGAGCCCCCAGGGGAGCAGTACTTC
j_call: TRBJ2-7; v_call: TRBV5-1; d_call: TRBD2; clone_size: .; cdr3_aa: CASSPGLAGDEQYF; cdr3_nt: TGCGCCAGCAGCCCAGGACTAGCGGGAGACGAGCAGTACTTC
j_call: TRBJ2-7; v_call: TRBV30; d_call: .; clone_size: .; cdr3_aa: CAWTDTYSSYEQYF; cdr3_nt: TGTGCCTGGACCGATACCTACAGTTCCTACGAGCAGTACTTC
j_call: TRBJ1-5; v_call: TRBV30; d_call: .; clone_size: once; cdr3_aa: CAWSRAGPQHF; cdr3_nt: TGTGCCTGGAGTCGGGCAGGGCCCCAGCATTTT
j_call: TRBJ1-1; v_call: TRBV4-3; d_call: .; clone_size: once; cdr3_aa: CASSQEGVLVTEAFF; cdr3_nt: TGCGCCAGCAGCCAAGAAGGGGTTCTCGTCACTGAAGCTTTCTTT
j_call: TRBJ2-5; v_call: TRBV25-1; d_call: .; clone_size: .; cdr3_aa: CASGEGGQETQYF; cdr3_nt: TGTGCCAGCGGGGAGGGGGGACAAGAGACCCAGTACTTC
j_call: TRBJ2-1; v_call: TRBV7-2; d_call: .; clone_size: .; cdr3_aa: CASSQDVDASYNEQFF; cdr3_nt: TGTGCCAGCAGCCAAGATGTTGACGCGTCCTACAATGAGCAGTTCTTC
j_call: TRBJ2-7; v_call: TRBV7-6; d_call: TRBD2; clone_size: .; cdr3_aa: CASSLGGRSNEQYF; cdr3_nt: TGTGCCAGCAGCTTAGGCGGGAGGTCGAACGAGCAGTACTTC
j_call: TRBJ2-5; v_call: TRBV7-9; d_call: .; clone_size: once; cdr3_aa: CASSQDQTIGTQYF; cdr3_nt: TGTGCCAGCAGCCAAGACCAGACCATCGGGACCCAGTACTTC
j_call: TRBJ2-1; v_call: TRBV11-2; d_call: .; clone_size: .; cdr3_aa: CASSLGDYYNEQFF; cdr3_nt: TGTGCCAGCAGCTTAGGCGACTACTACAATGAGCAGTTCTTC
j_call: TRBJ1-1; v_call: TRBV29-1; d_call: TRBD1; clone_size: .; cdr3_aa: CSVASTGPNTEAFF; cdr3_nt: TGCAGCGTGGCTTCGACAGGGCCGAACACTGAAGCTTTCTTT
j_call: TRBJ2-2; v_call: TRBV7-9; d_call: .; clone_size: .; cdr3_aa: CASSTNTGELFF; cdr3_nt: TGTGCCAGCAGCACGAACACCGGGGAGCTGTTTTTT
j_call: TRBJ1-1; v_call: TRBV28; d_call: .; clone_size: .; cdr3_aa: CASSFTGAYTEAFF; cdr3_nt: TGTGCCAGCAGTTTCACGGGGGCCTACACTGAAGCTTTCTTT
j_call: TRBJ2-1; v_call: TRBV7-6; d_call: TRBD2; clone_size: .; cdr3_aa: CASSMGLAGPSEQFF; cdr3_nt: TGTGCCAGCAGCATGGGACTAGCGGGACCCAGTGAGCAGTTCTTC
j_call: TRBJ2-2; v_call: TRBV5-1; d_call: .; clone_size: once; cdr3_aa: CASRSRPNTGELFF; cdr3_nt: TGCGCCAGCCGATCTAGACCGAACACCGGGGAGCTGTTTTTT
j_call: TRBJ1-1; v_call: TRBV5-5; d_call: .; clone_size: once; cdr3_aa: CASSLADGTEAFF; cdr3_nt: TGTGCCAGCAGCCTGGCGGACGGGACTGAAGCTTTCTTT
j_call: TRBJ2-1; v_call: TRBV13; d_call: .; clone_size: .; cdr3_aa: CASSVGVPNEQFF; cdr3_nt: TGTGCCAGCAGCGTCGGGGTTCCCAATGAGCAGTTCTTC
j_call: TRBJ2-7; v_call: TRBV10-3; d_call: TRBD2; clone_size: .; cdr3_aa: CAIIGTSGDRYEQYF; cdr3_nt: TGTGCCATCATTGGGACTAGCGGGGATCGCTACGAGCAGTACTTC
j_call: TRBJ2-1; v_call: TRBV10-3; d_call: .; clone_size: .; cdr3_aa: CAISEDFSSGAYNEQFF; cdr3_nt: TGTGCCATCAGTGAGGATTTTAGTAGCGGCGCCTACAATGAGCAGTTCTTC
j_call: TRBJ2-5; v_call: TRBV27; d_call: TRBD1; clone_size: .; cdr3_aa: CASSMGTGGAGTQYF; cdr3_nt: TGTGCCAGCAGTATGGGGACAGGGGGCGCTGGGACCCAGTACTTC
j_call: TRBJ2-1; v_call: TRBV6-1; d_call: .; clone_size: .; cdr3_aa: CASSGAPPVEGSYNEQFF; cdr3_nt: TGTGCCAGCAGTGGTGCCCCGCCAGTCGAGGGGTCCTACAATGAGCAGTTCTTC
j_call: TRBJ2-5; v_call: TRBV5-4; d_call: .; clone_size: .; cdr3_aa: CASSLFQAGETQYF; cdr3_nt: TGTGCCAGCAGCTTGTTTCAAGCGGGAGAGACCCAGTACTTC
j_call: TRBJ2-7; v_call: TRBV9; d_call: TRBD2; clone_size: .; cdr3_aa: CASSAGGASGFYEQYF; cdr3_nt: TGTGCCAGCAGCGCCGGGGGGGCTAGCGGGTTTTACGAGCAGTACTTC
j_call: TRBJ1-4; v_call: TRBV28; d_call: .; clone_size: .; cdr3_aa: CASSHRYNGVDEKLFF; cdr3_nt: TGTGCCAGCAGCCACCGATATAACGGGGTGGATGAAAAACTGTTTTTT
j_call: TRBJ2-5; v_call: TRBV9; d_call: .; clone_size: .; cdr3_aa: CASSPRAGSPQETQYF; cdr3_nt: TGTGCCAGCAGCCCTCGAGCCGGGAGTCCCCAAGAGACCCAGTACTTC
j_call: TRBJ1-2; v_call: TRBV5-1; d_call: .; clone_size: .; cdr3_aa: CASSLATGSYGYTF; cdr3_nt: TGCGCCAGCAGCTTGGCTACAGGAAGCTATGGCTACACCTTC
j_call: TRBJ2-2; v_call: TRBV11-2; d_call: TRBD1; clone_size: .; cdr3_aa: CASSSPLGQGADTGELFF; cdr3_nt: TGTGCCAGCAGCTCCCCCCTGGGACAGGGGGCCGACACCGGGGAGCTGTTTTTT
j_call: TRBJ1-5; v_call: TRBV6-1; d_call: .; clone_size: .; cdr3_aa: CASSERKGLSNQPQHF; cdr3_nt: TGTGCCAGCAGTGAGAGAAAGGGGCTTAGCAATCAGCCCCAGCATTTT
j_call: TRBJ2-7; v_call: TRBV9; d_call: TRBD2; clone_size: few; cdr3_aa: CASSGRSTSGPYEQYF; cdr3_nt: TGTGCCAGCAGCGGCCGCAGTACTAGCGGACCCTACGAGCAGTACTTC
j_call: TRBJ2-2; v_call: TRBV5-6; d_call: TRBD2; clone_size: .; cdr3_aa: CASSLGTWGLAEGGLFF; cdr3_nt: TGTGCCAGCAGCTTAGGGACCTGGGGACTAGCGGAGGGGGGCCTGTTTTTT
j_call: TRBJ2-1; v_call: TRBV9; d_call: TRBD2; clone_size: .; cdr3_aa: CASSPGTSGMSSYNEQFF; cdr3_nt: TGTGCCAGCAGCCCCGGGACTAGCGGGATGAGCTCCTACAATGAGCAGTTCTTC
j_call: TRBJ2-1; v_call: TRBV18; d_call: TRBD2; clone_size: .; cdr3_aa: CASSPGAGGSHEQFF; cdr3_nt: TGTGCCAGCTCACCAGGGGCGGGAGGGTCCCATGAGCAGTTCTTC
j_call: TRBJ2-3; v_call: TRBV10-1; d_call: TRBD2; clone_size: .; cdr3_aa: CASSESRKREGSDTQYF; cdr3_nt: TGCGCCAGCAGTGAGTCGAGGAAGCGGGAGGGATCAGATACGCAGTATTTT
j_call: TRBJ1-1; v_call: TRBV27; d_call: .; clone_size: .; cdr3_aa: CASSGQGNTEAFF; cdr3_nt: TGTGCCAGCAGTGGGCAGGGGAACACTGAAGCTTTCTTT
j_call: TRBJ2-3; v_call: TRBV28; d_call: .; clone_size: .; cdr3_aa: CASSRDKPTDTQYF; cdr3_nt: TGTGCCAGCAGTCGGGACAAACCCACAGATACGCAGTATTTT
j_call: TRBJ2-1; v_call: TRBV27; d_call: .; clone_size: .; cdr3_aa: CASSTKDGHNEQFF; cdr3_nt: TGTGCCAGCAGTACTAAGGACGGACACAATGAGCAGTTCTTC
j_call: TRBJ2-6; v_call: TRBV28; d_call: .; clone_size: .; cdr3_aa: CASSLLGGGANVLTF; cdr3_nt: TGTGCCAGCAGTTTATTGGGGGGAGGGGCCAACGTCCTGACTTTC
j_call: TRBJ2-3; v_call: TRBV27; d_call: .; clone_size: .; cdr3_aa: CASSLLEKDSTDTQYF; cdr3_nt: TGTGCCAGCAGTTTATTGGAGAAAGATAGCACAGATACGCAGTATTTT
j_call: TRBJ2-1; v_call: TRBV5-1; d_call: .; clone_size: .; cdr3_aa: CASSPESPANVNEQFF; cdr3_nt: TGCGCCAGCAGCCCTGAGAGCCCCGCGAATGTGAATGAGCAGTTCTTC
j_call: TRBJ2-1; v_call: TRBV13; d_call: TRBD2; clone_size: .; cdr3_aa: CASSLGIWREHGVNEQFF; cdr3_nt: TGTGCCAGCAGCTTAGGGATATGGCGGGAGCACGGTGTAAATGAGCAGTTCTTC
j_call: TRBJ2-1; v_call: TRBV7-6; d_call: .; clone_size: .; cdr3_aa: CASSLGGTTYNEQFF; cdr3_nt: TGTGCCAGCAGCTTAGGAGGGACGACCTACAATGAGCAGTTCTTC
j_call: TRBJ2-1; v_call: TRBV6-6; d_call: TRBD2; clone_size: .; cdr3_aa: CASSLAGQAYNEQFF; cdr3_nt: TGTGCCAGCAGTCTAGCGGGACAAGCCTACAATGAGCAGTTCTTC
j_call: TRBJ2-1; v_call: TRBV5-5; d_call: .; clone_size: once; cdr3_aa: CASSLERFSYNEQFF; cdr3_nt: TGTGCCAGCAGCTTGGAACGGTTTTCCTACAATGAGCAGTTCTTC
j_call: TRBJ2-1; v_call: TRBV27; d_call: TRBD2; clone_size: .; cdr3_aa: CASTLLAGDPNEQFF; cdr3_nt: TGTGCCAGCACCTTACTAGCGGGAGACCCCAATGAGCAGTTCTTC
j_call: TRBJ2-1; v_call: TRBV19; d_call: .; clone_size: .; cdr3_aa: CASSIEGPQAQGEQFF; cdr3_nt: TGTGCCAGTAGTATAGAGGGGCCACAAGCACAAGGTGAGCAGTTCTTC
j_call: TRBJ2-7; v_call: TRBV7-9; d_call: TRBD2; clone_size: .; cdr3_aa: CASSLEALGTNPNEQYF; cdr3_nt: TGTGCCAGCAGCTTAGAAGCTTTGGGGACTAATCCCAACGAGCAGTACTTC
j_call: TRBJ2-1; v_call: TRBV2; d_call: .; clone_size: .; cdr3_aa: CASSVLVTGVENEQFF; cdr3_nt: TGTGCCAGCAGTGTCCTTGTTACGGGAGTGGAGAATGAGCAGTTCTTC
j_call: TRBJ2-6; v_call: TRBV4-1; d_call: TRBD1; clone_size: .; cdr3_aa: CASSHLGTEPSGANVLTF; cdr3_nt: TGCGCCAGCAGCCACCTCGGGACAGAACCTTCTGGGGCCAACGTCCTGACTTTC
j_call: TRBJ2-7; v_call: TRBV7-2; d_call: .; clone_size: .; cdr3_aa: CASSPLGGRYYEQYF; cdr3_nt: TGTGCCAGCAGCCCCCTCGGCGGACGATACTACGAGCAGTACTTC